This T cell receptor (beta chain) is drawn from a study of low-dose radiotherapy and immunotherapy resistance in tumors. For the study at large: The treatment that patients received was intravenous nivolumab 240 mg every two weeks plus ipilimumab 1 mg/kg every six weeks. Cyclophosphamide was given intravenously at 200 mg/m2 every two weeks, and each dose came one day before radiation and immunotherapy.

Covering alpha and beta chains, TRAV- and TRBV-specific primers were used for the first-strand cDNA. The authors amplified TCRs for 20 PCR cycles with a constant-region primer and a V-primer adapter. One entry per CDR3 protein, called by TCRdb with MiXCR from the reads. Of tens of thousands of distinct CDR3 sequences listed, approximately 31% were seen once; the top ten hold 11%. This clonotype appeared many times. Time point here: before trial treatment. Donors received a regimen that comprised nivolumab, ipilimumab, aspirin, low-dose cyclophosphamide and low-dose radiotherapy. CDR1 is SGHNT, CDR2 YENEEA, per germline. This CDR3 is built from 14 residues. The junction had 8 bases not matched to a gene; V was cut back by 5 bases and J by 6 bases.

Sequencing was performed on PBMCs, taken before treatment. The TCR was taken from a female donor with ovarian cancer. V is TRBV11-3 and J is TRBJ2-7, with 9 bases lining up with TRBD1. As DNA, the CDR3 is TGTGCCAGCAGCCAGTGGGACAGGGAAACCGAGCAGTACTTC. Its protein is CASSQWDRETEQYF.